This passage covers 16 T cell receptor beta chains from one sample sequenced in a study of blood T cell repertoires in COVID-19. Repertoires were generated with immunoSEQ multiplex PCR, while TCRdb's copy carries only in-frame clones and drops some. In the table there are 150,000 or so clones, roughly 90% of which are singletons. Specimen: peripheral blood. The origin of the receptors is a man between 50 and 59 years old with acute or convalescent COVID-19.

The chain recombines TRBV6-2 or TRBV6-3 with TRBJ2-1; D is uncertain. This CDR3 comprises 15 residues. V shed 5 bases and J shed 5 bases, with 16 bases lying between them. Germline values: CDR1 MNHEY, CDR2 SVGEGT. The CDR3 sequence is CASSTLTRANNEQFF. The CDR3 DNA sequence: TGTGCCAGCAGTACCCTCACCAGAGCGAACAATGAGCAGTTCTTC.

V is TRBV27 and J is TRBJ1-6, with D uncertain. CDR3 length: 19 amino acids. Germline CDR1 and CDR2: MNHEY and SMNVEV (reference sequence). Trimming pared 9 bases from V and 5 bases from J, leaving 29 bases between. The CDR3 DNA reads TGTGCCAGACCCTTAAGTCGCGGGTTTTCGGTCCCTAATAATTCACCCCTCCACTTT. This gives the protein CARPLSRGFSVPNNSPLHF.

This clone showed up just a few times. The rearrangement links TRBV10-3 to TRBJ1-5, with D unresolved. There are 13 residues in the CDR3. Looked up from germline, CDR1 is ENHRY and CDR2 is SYGVKD. The ends were cut back, 4 bases at V and 0 bases at J, with 4 bases in the middle. The CDR3 sequence is CAISVLSNQPQHF. The CDR3 region has the DNA TGTGCCATCAGTGTCCTTAGCAATCAGCCCCAGCATTTT.

The chain is built from TRBV30 and TRBJ2-2, with 9 nucleotides matching TRBD2. The CDR3 is 14 residues long. CDR1 is GTSNPN, CDR2 SVGIG, per germline (reference sequence). V lost 5 bases, J lost 4 bases, and 5 bases stayed unmatched. The CDR3 DNA sequence: TGTGCCTGGTCACTAGCGGGCTTCACCGGGGAGCTGTTTTTT. This encodes CAWSLAGFTGELFF.

The V and J genes are TRBV11-2 and TRBJ2-1; no definite D call. The germline V gene has CDR1 SGHAT and CDR2 FQNNGV. Deletions cut 6 bases from V and 3 bases from J, with 15 bases between. This CDR3 has 15 residues. The CDR3 loop is CASRAKREGYNEQFF. For the CDR3, the DNA is TGTGCCAGCAGGGCTAAGCGTGAAGGCTACAATGAGCAGTTCTTC.

V is TRBV5-6 and J is TRBJ1-1; no firm D call. The CDR3 has 13 residues. Germline lookup yields CDR1 SGHDT and CDR2 YYEEEE. V lost 0 bases and J 6 bases, leaving 9 bases between the germline ends. This chain's CDR3 is CASSLGGGPEAFF. CDR3 bases: TGTGCCAGCAGCTTGGGCGGAGGACCTGAAGCTTTCTTT.

This clone has only one observation. The J gene is TRBJ2-3, the V gene TRBV5-1, with 12 bases lining up with TRBD2. V lost 4 bases and J lost 4; bases outside the gene matches: 10. The length of the CDR3 is 17 residues. Looked up from germline, CDR1 is SGHRS and CDR2 is YFSETQ. The CDR3 sequence: CASSTDLAGGPSDTQYF. The CDR3 nucleotides read TGCGCCAGCAGCACCGACCTAGCGGGGGGGCCCTCAGATACGCAGTATTTT.

The chain combines TRBV28 with TRBJ1-5; 9 bases map to TRBD1. J was trimmed by 6 bases and V by 7 bases; bases with no gene match: 10. This CDR3 contains 15 residues. CDR1 and CDR2 from the germline V gene are MDHEN and SYDVKM. CDR3 nucleotides: TGTGCCAGCACCCCCCGGGACAGGGACGTTCAGCCCCAGCATTTT. It encodes CASTPRDRDVQPQHF.

This clone has a handful of counts. DNA for the CDR3: TGTGCCAGCAGCTTGCAGGGTTCAGAGGATGAGCAGTTCTTC. The encoded protein is CASSLQGSEDEQFF. The chain employs TRBV5-6 and TRBJ2-1; TRBD1 is a possible D gene (5 bases). The germline V gene has CDR1 SGHDT and CDR2 YYEEEE. Trimming removed 1 base at V and 8 bases at J, with 13 bases between. The CDR3 sequence is 14 residues long. The full variable domain, its missing parts supplied by reference TRBV5-6 and TRBJ2-1, is DAGVTQSPTHLIKTRGQQVTLRCSPKSGHDTVSWYQQALGQGPQFIFQYYEEEERQRGNFPDRFSGHQFPNYSSELNVNALLLGDSALYLCASSLQGSEDEQFFGPGTRLTVL.

Only one count was recorded for this clone. The chain combines TRBV5-1 with TRBJ1-1, with a possible D match to TRBD1 (5 bases). CDR3 length: 14 residues. Between the trimmed V and J ends, which lost 4 bases and 5 bases, there was a span of 15 bases. CDR1 SGHRS and CDR2 YFSETQ come from the germline V gene. CDR3 coding DNA: TGCGCCAGCAGCATAGGGACGGGGGGGACTGAAGCTTTCTTT. It specifies CASSIGTGGTEAFF.

The chain uses TRBV12-2 and TRBJ2-5; the DNA was not compared with TRBD1, the D call given in the table. TRBV12-2 is a listed pseudogene. The CDR3 contains 19 residues. This CDR3 is CASRLGRQANKRPQETQYF. CDR3 coding DNA: TGTGCAAGTCGCTTAGGCCGACAGGCTAACAAGCGTCCCCAAGAGACCCAGTACTTC.

This clone was observed once. The chain recombines TRBV21-1 with TRBJ1-6. TRBV21-1 is a pseudogene segment. The length of the CDR3 is 16 residues. This CDR3 reads CASSKTESREVSPLHF. The CDR3 nucleotides are TGTGCCAGCAGCAAAACCGAGAGCAGGGAGGTTTCACCCCTCCACTTT.

The chain carries TRBV27 and TRBJ1-1; perhaps TRBD1 as D (5 bases). This CDR3 region has 14 residues. The V and J ends lost 2 bases and 2 bases respectively, with 9 bases between them. Germline V gene data show CDR1 as MNHEY and CDR2 as SMNVEV (reference sequence). The CDR3 sequence: CASSLTGFNTEAFF. The CDR3 nucleotides read TGTGCCAGCAGTTTAACAGGCTTTAACACTGAAGCTTTCTTT.

This chain uses TRBV5-1 with TRBJ1-1, with D maybe TRBD1 (6 bases). Between the trimmed V and J ends, which lost 3 bases and 1 base, there was a span of 7 bases. CDR3 length equals 13 residues. Germline CDR1 SGHRS, CDR2 YFSETQ. The CDR3 DNA sequence: TGCGCCAGCAGCTGGACAGAGAACACTGAAGCTTTCTTT. As protein: CASSWTENTEAFF.

This chain connects TRBV13 to TRBJ2-1; 10 bases agree with TRBD1. CDR1 is PRHDT, CDR2 FYEKMQ, per germline (reference sequence). J gave up 8 bases and V 5 bases, and 9 bases lay outside the gene matches. The CDR3 totals 15 residues. The CDR3 loop is CASSTMGQGFDEQFF. The CDR3 DNA follows: TGTGCCAGCAGCACCATGGGACAGGGGTTCGATGAGCAGTTCTTC.

The chain recombines TRBV6-5 with TRBJ1-1; TRBD1 matches at 7 bases. J lost 3 bases, V lost 8 bases, and 9 bases had no gene match. Germline V gene data show CDR1 as MNHEY and CDR2 as SVGAGI. The CDR3 has 14 amino acids. The CDR3 spells CASGKYRGDTEAFF. The DNA for the CDR3 is TGTGCCAGCGGCAAGTACAGGGGTGACACTGAAGCTTTCTTT.